This T cell receptor beta chain was documented in a study of chemoradiotherapy in HPV16-positive cancers. Turning to the study itself: Candidate HPV-specific clones and shared TCR motifs came from a couple of HPV16-positive patients.

Repeated repertoire sampling spanned the course of chemoradiotherapy. Concerning this clone itself: No antigen is known for it.

Using immunoSEQ multiplex PCR, the repertoire was profiled, and TCRdb retains in-frame clones only, with some absent. This sample has 12,000 to 15,000 clones, with approximately 90% found just once. Broader study findings: Candidate HPV-specific clones and E7-related TCR motifs grew in tumor during treatment.

The CDR3 sequence is 16 residues long. Germline CDR1 and CDR2: KGHSH and LQKENI. Trimming cost V 3 bases and J 4 bases, with 18 bases left between them. Specimen: blood, collected from a patient who underwent chemoradiotherapy. The sequence came from a human donor with HPV-associated anogenital cancer. V gene TRBV18 combines with J gene TRBJ1-2; possibly TRBD1 for D (6 bases). The CDR3 nucleotides read TGTGCCAGCTCACCTACCCCGCAGGGGAGGGTCTATGGCTACACCTTC. As protein: CASSPTPQGRVYGYTF.